In its sample, the clone carrying this T cell receptor beta chain was seen a few times. The junction and the germline gene differ at one end; a read error may be behind it. This entry is derived from a study of patients and donors after allogeneic stem cell transplantation. The length of the CDR3 is 15 residues. The germline CDR1 and CDR2 sequences are SSHAT and FNYEAQ (reference sequence). MiXCR, applied by TCRdb to the RT-PCR reads, yields one record per CDR3 protein. The sample has fewer than 75,000 distinct CDR3 sequences, about 25% seen once. The V gene is TRBV7-7, the J gene TRBJ1-6; perhaps TRBD1 as D (6 bases). Sequences were obtained from blood, either unsorted or a sorted T cell fraction (not recorded which). The clonotype was recovered from a human donor who was either an allogeneic HSCT recipient or a stem cell or donor lymphocyte infusion donor (not recorded which). It is not recorded whose cells these are; they may come from a transplant donor. The CDR3 DNA reads as TGTGCTAGCAGCGCCTTCAGGGGCACGGGTTCACCCCTCCACTTT. It specifies CASSAFRGTGSPLHF.